The clone carrying this T cell receptor (beta chain) was found once. The data were taken from a study of blood T cell repertoires in COVID-19. Turning to the study itself: PBMCs, B-cell-depleted T cells, or T cells were the source of the cDNA or gDNA that made up the material.

Profiled with immunoSEQ multiplex PCR; TCRdb holds only in-frame clones, not every one. The data hold about 40,000 clones, with around 82% observed a single time. V was shortened by 6 bases and J by 6 bases, with 17 bases between the two germline ends. There are 14 residues in the CDR3. The germline CDR1 and CDR2 sequences are KGHDR and SFDVKD. The sequence was obtained from a woman between 65 and 79 years old with acute or convalescent COVID-19. Sequencing was carried out using peripheral blood. The chain employs TRBV24-1 and TRBJ2-7, with D perhaps TRBD2 (6 bases). The CDR3 DNA reads as TGTGCCACCAGTCTCCCGAATGGGGGAGGCGAGCAGTACTTC. This translates into CATSLPNGGGEQYF.